This note documents a single T cell receptor beta chain sequence. Which antigen it targets is not known. No per-base quality is available; no much larger clone lies one base away. Reads for this sample came from an Illumina HiSeq 2500. TCR beta libraries were prepared by quantitative 5'-RACE with molecular barcodes. The authors' analysis ran thus. A new computational method based on a probabilistic model of VDJ rearrangement was used to identify disease-linked TCR variants. Starting from the raw public reads, TCRdb applied fastp trimming at Q25, assembled clones with MiXCR and retained in-frame beta chains. Each entry merges the rows of one CDR3 protein and shows their most common DNA and genes. TCRdb, not the original authors, processed these V and J calls. The sample data list fewer than 400,000 distinct CDR3 sequences, and over 12% of these were observed just once. The ten biggest clones cover around 0.99% of the sample.

Its CDR3 holds 13 amino acids, cysteine through phenylalanine. This entry keeps only the CDR3 DNA: 39 bases, framed from base 1. The sample comes from a study of CD8 T cells in ankylosing spondylitis (dated by TCRdb to 2016 to 2017). For the study in its entirety: T cell receptor beta repertoires were profiled in healthy donors and ankylosing spondylitis patients so that disease-linked TCR variants could be found. In total, the full study cohort was made up of 108 healthy donors and 25 ankylosing spondylitis patients. Peripheral blood samples were taken, and synovial fluid was additionally collected from ankylosing spondylitis patients. Overall results and qualifications from the work: Blood from ankylosing spondylitis patients appeared to be characterized by a TCR beta motif composed of eight highly homologous amino acid variants. According to the report, matched synovial fluid samples from ankylosing spondylitis patients were significantly enriched for the disease-linked clones. In peripheral blood, the disease-linked clones were found at relatively low frequencies and had a CD8+ phenotype. Some motif variants had previously been reported in the synovial fluid and blood of reactive arthritis patients, which suggests shared mechanisms of disease initiation.

The chain is assembled from TRBV21-1 and TRBJ1-1; TRBD1, the table's D call, lacks a check against the DNA. TRBV21-1 is given as a pseudogene. The sequence was collected from a male donor with ankylosing spondylitis or in good health (not recorded which). The sample was blood, either unsorted or a sorted T cell fraction (not recorded which). The CDR3 region reads CASIIDRDTEAFF. The DNA is TGTGCCAGCATCATAGACAGGGACACTGAAGCTTTCTTT.